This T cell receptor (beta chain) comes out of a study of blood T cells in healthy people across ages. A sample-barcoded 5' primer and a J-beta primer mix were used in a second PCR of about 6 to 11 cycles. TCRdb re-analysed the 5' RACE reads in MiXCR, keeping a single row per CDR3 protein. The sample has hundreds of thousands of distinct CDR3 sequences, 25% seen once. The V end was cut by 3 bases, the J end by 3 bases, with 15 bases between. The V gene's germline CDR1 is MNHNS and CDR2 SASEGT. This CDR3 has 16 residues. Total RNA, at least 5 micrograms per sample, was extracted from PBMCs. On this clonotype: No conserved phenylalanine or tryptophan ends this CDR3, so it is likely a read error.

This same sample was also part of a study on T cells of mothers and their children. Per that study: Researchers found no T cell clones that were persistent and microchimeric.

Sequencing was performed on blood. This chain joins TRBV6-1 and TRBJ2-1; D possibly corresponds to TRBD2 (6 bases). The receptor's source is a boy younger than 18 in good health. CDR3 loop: CASSEDYLPGYNEQFL. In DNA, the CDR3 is TGTGCCAGCAGTGAGGACTATCTGCCGGGCTACAATGAGCAGTTCTTG.